Listed below are T cell receptor beta chains from one sample, sequenced in a study of blood T cell repertoires in COVID-19. The assay was immunoSEQ multiplex PCR, and TCRdb's table has in-frame clones only and misses some. The sample has 18,000 or so clones; 91% are singletons. Sequencing was performed on peripheral blood. Every receptor here comes from a human donor in a cohort sampled during active COVID-19. Both conserved end residues are trimmed from each CDR3. Fields, in order: V gene, D gene, J gene, clone size, CDR3 protein. The D gene is left open where the match is weak. Size tells how often a clone was seen (once, few, many) or the class of an expanded clone, and some rows leave it out.

TRBV29-1,.,TRBJ2-3,.,SVETVSDTQY
TRBV9,.,TRBJ1-1,.,ASSTGGLNTEAF
TRBV11-3,TRBD2,TRBJ2-5,.,ASSFYLAGLQETQY
TRBV11-1,TRBD2,TRBJ2-3,.,ASKASGSYDTQY
TRBV7-6,TRBD2,TRBJ2-1,.,ASSPGTRGAYNEQF
TRBV2,TRBD1,TRBJ1-1,.,ASSRDRVLNTEAF
TRBV7-9,TRBD1,TRBJ1-4,.,ASSQGGLEKLF
TRBV2,.,TRBJ1-5,.,ASSEQGRKGNQPQH
TRBV12-3/TRBV12-4,.,TRBJ2-1,.,ASSLSPGQPSF
TRBV18,.,TRBJ1-3,.,ASSPLMDSGNTIY
TRBV6-6,.,TRBJ1-6,few,ASSRDKYNSPLH
TRBV25-1,TRBD1,TRBJ2-6,.,ASSATGRPGANVLT
TRBV7-2,TRBD2,TRBJ2-5,.,ASSLLAGGPETQY
TRBV7-2,.,TRBJ1-1,.,ASSLVATRETEAF
TRBV5-6,.,TRBJ1-2,.,ASTPAGVRGYT
TRBV3-1/TRBV3-2,.,TRBJ1-5,.,ASSQGSYQPQH
TRBV27,.,TRBJ1-5,few,ASSLFGVINQPQH
TRBV14,.,TRBJ2-7,.,ASSQRGLQGGEQY
TRBV12-5,TRBD1,TRBJ2-1,.,ASGKDRGDEQF
TRBV18,.,TRBJ2-7,.,ASSPPDAGVIYEQY
TRBV27,TRBD2,TRBJ2-1,.,ASSPTSGAYNEQF
TRBV19,.,TRBJ2-7,.,ASSLSLLAPGYEQY
TRBV19,.,TRBJ2-7,.,ASSRQHFYEQY
TRBV27,.,TRBJ2-1,once,ASSLVLSNEQF
TRBV7-2,TRBD1,TRBJ2-7,.,ASSFATGKEQY
TRBV5-1,TRBD1,TRBJ2-2,.,ASSLEDRAPTNTGELF
TRBV29-1,TRBD1,TRBJ2-4,.,SVGQGLNIQY
TRBV24-1,TRBD1,TRBJ1-1,.,ATSDPPRQGLRLGTEAF